The 4 T cell receptor beta chains presented below share a single source sample, sequenced in a study of post-analysis software for immune sequencing data. Notes on the study in general: TRBV5-6, TRBV5-1 and TRBV20-1 belonged to a set of about 5 TRBV segments that were more frequent in patients than controls.

Their target antigens are unknown. Built from TCR beta cDNA, the libraries had unique molecular identifiers in them. TCRdb reprocessed the PCR reads via MiXCR and lists one record per CDR3 protein. Of some 890,000 distinct CDR3 sequences in the sample, 53% were seen once. Sequencing used blood. These receptors were taken from a girl aged 5 to 17 with multiple sclerosis.

The gene calls are TRBV5-1 and TRBJ1-2; D uncertain. CDR3 length equals 15 residues. With 5 bases removed from V and 4 bases from J, the gap between germline ends came to 18 bases. In germline, CDR1 is SGHRS, CDR2 YFSETQ. The CDR3 sequence: CASRSYKPRGYGYTF. The CDR3 DNA is TGCGCCAGCAGGTCCTATAAGCCTAGAGGCTATGGCTACACCTTC.

The sample holds a few counts of this clonotype. J is TRBJ2-7 and V is TRBV5-1; D remains ambiguous. The DNA matches TRBJ2-5 better at its end, which makes the J call doubtful. This CDR3 has 13 residues. CDR1 SGHRS and CDR2 YFSETQ come from the germline V gene. CDR3 in DNA: TGCGCCAGCAGCTTGGGTCCCCCAGGGACCCAGTACTTC. Translation gives CASSLGPPGTQYF.

This clonotype has just a few counts. The rearrangement uses TRBV20-1 and TRBJ2-5; D might be TRBD1 (6 bases). Per the germline V gene, CDR1 is DFQATT and CDR2 is SNEGSKA (reference sequence). V was shortened by 7 bases and J by 2 bases, with 20 bases between the two germline ends. The CDR3 contains 15 residues. The CDR3 region has the DNA TGCAGTGTCCCCCGGGACACAATCCGTCAAGAGACCCAGTACTTC. It yields the protein CSVPRDTIRQETQYF.

In DNA, the CDR3 is TGTGCCAGCAGCCAAGCAGGAGTAGAAGAGACCCAGTACTTC. Protein: CASSQAGVEETQYF. The rearrangement uses TRBV3-1 and TRBJ2-5; D gene unclear. The CDR3 runs to 14 residues. CDR1 and CDR2 from the germline V gene are LGHDT and YNNKEL (reference sequence). Trimming removed 1 base from V and 3 bases from J, with 9 bases in between.